The 22 T cell receptor beta chains below come from one sample, sequenced in a study of early T cells in non-severe SARS-CoV-2 infection. TCRdb recomputed calls from the 5' RACE reads with MiXCR, one row per CDR3 protein. In the table there are 35,000 to 50,000 distinct CDR3 sequences, about 23% of which are singletons. The sample consisted of whole blood, taken at baseline. The origin of the receptors is an adult who was a healthcare worker with PCR-confirmed SARS-CoV-2 infection or an uninfected control (not recorded which).

The V and J genes are TRBV4-2 and TRBJ1-1; perhaps TRBD1 as D (5 bases). The CDR3 spans 12 residues. In germline, CDR1 is LGHNA, CDR2 YNFKEQ. Trimming removed 4 bases at V and 5 bases at J, with 8 bases between. The CDR3 loop reads CASSPEGTEAFF. For the CDR3, the DNA is TGTGCCAGCAGCCCCGAGGGGACTGAAGCTTTCTTT.

V and J are TRBV5-4 and TRBJ2-7, with D maybe TRBD2 (7 bases). Trimming stripped 0 bases from V and 4 bases from J, with 11 bases between. CDR3 size: 14 residues. The germline gives CDR1 SGHNT, CDR2 YYREEE (reference sequence). The CDR3, as DNA: TGTGCCAGCAGCTTGGCCGGGGGGCGTTACGAGCAGTACTTC. The encoded protein is CASSLAGGRYEQYF.

This chain uses TRBV7-2 with TRBJ2-3, with a weak D call TRBD2 (5 bases). Germline CDR1 SGHTA, CDR2 FQGNSA. Trimming removed 4 bases at V and 0 bases at J, with 14 bases between. The CDR3 runs to 16 residues. CDR3 DNA: TGTGCCAGCAGCTCGAGCGGCACCTCTAGCACAGATACGCAGTATTTT. It translates to CASSSSGTSSTDTQYF.

On this clonotype: One end of the junction varies from germline; a read error may be responsible. V usage is TRBV11-2 and J usage is TRBJ2-7, with D uncertain. CDR3 length: 13 residues. Germline V gene lookup returns CDR1 SGHAT and CDR2 FQNNGV. CDR3 bases: TGTGCCAGCAGCTTAGACAGATACTACCAGCAGTACTTC. Protein product: CASSLDRYYQQYF.

This clonotype turned up a few times. This rearrangement joins TRBV7-2 to TRBJ1-5, with a weak D call TRBD1 (5 bases). The CDR3 runs to 13 residues. Trimming stripped 5 bases from V and 7 bases from J, with 12 bases between. Germline values: CDR1 SGHTA, CDR2 FQGNSA. The DNA for the CDR3 is TGTGCCAGCAGCCCTCAGGGAGAACAGCCCCAGCATTTT. Translating it yields CASSPQGEQPQHF. The complete variable domain, with remaining parts taken from reference TRBV7-2 and TRBJ1-5, reads GAGVSQSPSNKVTEKGKDVELRCDPISGHTALYWYRQSLGQGLEFLIYFQGNSAPDKSGLPSDRFSAERTGGSVSTLTIQRTQQEDSAVYLCASSPQGEQPQHFGDGTRLSIL.

The CDR3 nucleotides are TGCAGCGTTACAGGCCCCTCGGGGGCCAACGTCCTGACTTTC. This encodes CSVTGPSGANVLTF. The chain is built from TRBV29-1 and TRBJ2-6; tentative D call: TRBD1 (5 bases). Per germline, CDR1 SQVTM and CDR2 ANQGSEA. V was clipped by 5 bases and J by 4 bases, with 12 bases between them. The CDR3 runs 14 residues.

This clonotype showed up just a few times. This chain links TRBV5-1 with TRBJ1-1; 9 bases match TRBD1. CDR1 is SGHRS and CDR2 is YFSETQ in the germline V gene. V gave up 4 bases and J gave up 1 base; unmatched junction bases: 2. CDR3 length: 14 amino acids. The DNA for the CDR3 is TGCGCCAGCAGCCCGGGACAGGGGAACACTGAAGCTTTCTTT. Amino acids: CASSPGQGNTEAFF.

The CDR3 DNA is TGTGCCAGCAGTCCGCTGGGGGACACTGAAGCTTTCTTT. It is translated as CASSPLGDTEAFF. The chain has TRBV12-3 or TRBV12-4 and TRBJ1-1, with D perhaps matching TRBD1 (5 bases). The CDR3 has 13 residues. Trimming shortened V by 5 bases and J by 3 bases, and 10 bases separated the two germline ends.

This clonotype has more than one count but fewer than ten. The chain couples TRBV23-1 to TRBJ1-2; no firm D call. TRBV23-1 belongs to the ORF category, with a function that is uncertain. This CDR3 has 13 residues. Trimming pared 2 bases from V and 8 bases from J, leaving 12 bases between. DNA of the CDR3: TGCGCCAGCAGTCAACCCCCTCTGGGAGGCTACACCTTC. This translates into CASSQPPLGGYTF.

The chain recombines TRBV11-2 with TRBJ1-2; a weak D match, TRBD1 (5 bases). Germline lookup yields CDR1 SGHAT and CDR2 FQNNGV. V lost 4 bases to trimming and J lost 4 bases, with 10 bases between them. The CDR3 loop spans 13 amino acids. The CDR3 DNA is TGTGCCAGCAGCTCCTTGGACACCTATGGCTACACCTTC. Translating it yields CASSSLDTYGYTF.

The chain combines TRBV6-1 with TRBJ1-2; D unclear. Germline V lookup: CDR1 MNHNS, CDR2 SASEGT. V lost 3 bases and J lost 8, with 10 bases in between. The CDR3 totals 12 residues. The chain's CDR3 is CASSDGRMGYTF. CDR3 bases: TGTGCCAGCAGTGACGGACGTATGGGCTACACCTTC.

There are a few counts of this clonotype. The chain is built from TRBV7-9 and TRBJ2-3; no clear D. CDR1 is SEHNR, CDR2 FQNEAQ, per germline (reference sequence). The CDR3 is made up of 12 amino acids. Trimming stripped 7 bases from V and 6 bases from J, with 11 bases between. In DNA, the CDR3 is TGTGCCAGCACCGATATTGCGGATACGCAGTATTTT. This sequence encodes CASTDIADTQYF.

V usage is TRBV6-2 or TRBV6-3 and J usage is TRBJ2-2, with D uncertain. The length of the CDR3 is 18 residues. Per germline, CDR1 MNHEY and CDR2 SVGEGT. V was pared by 5 bases and J by 0 bases, with 19 bases between. CDR3 bases: TGTGCCAGCAGTCCAGGCGCACGTAGTTTTTCGAACACCGGGGAGCTGTTTTTT. This translates into CASSPGARSFSNTGELFF.

The rearrangement uses TRBV7-9 and TRBJ2-5, with 8 nucleotides matching TRBD1. The germline gives CDR1 SEHNR, CDR2 FQNEAQ (reference sequence). V shed 4 bases and J 0 bases; nucleotides not matched to a gene: 10. The CDR3 length is 17 residues. CDR3 sequence: CASSSPRWDRNQETQYF. DNA of the CDR3: TGTGCCAGCAGCTCCCCCCGGTGGGACAGGAACCAAGAGACCCAGTACTTC.

The sample holds a few counts of this clonotype. The V gene is TRBV18, the J gene TRBJ1-2, with 9 bases lining up with TRBD1. J gave up 6 bases and V 6 bases, and 17 bases lay outside the gene matches. The CDR3 has 17 amino acids. Germline V gives CDR1 KGHSH, CDR2 LQKENI. The CDR3 DNA reads TGTGCCAGCTCTTCTCGTGCCACGACAGGGGGTCGAGATGGCTACACCTTC. Protein: CASSSRATTGGRDGYTF.

The CDR3 sequence: CASSGRGQMNTEAFF. In DNA form, the CDR3 reads TGTGCCAGCAGTGGGAGAGGACAAATGAACACTGAAGCTTTCTTT. J is TRBJ1-1 and V is TRBV6-1, with D possibly matching TRBD1 (5 bases). CDR1 and CDR2 (germline): MNHNS, SASEGT. The CDR3 totals 15 residues. Trimming removed 4 bases from V and 0 bases from J, with 12 bases in between.

This clonotype occurred a few times. This chain joins TRBV6-5 and TRBJ1-5; maybe TRBD1 (5 bases). Trimming took off 6 bases at V and 6 bases at J, with 18 bases between the two ends. The germline V gene has CDR1 MNHEY and CDR2 SVGAGI. The CDR3 covers 15 residues. The CDR3, as DNA: TGTGCCAGCAGACCCCCGGGGACGGGAGGTCAGCCCCAGCATTTT. Translating gives CASRPPGTGGQPQHF.

The chain joins TRBV5-6 to TRBJ1-2, with D possibly being TRBD1 (6 bases). Germline CDR1 SGHDT, CDR2 YYEEEE. The CDR3 consists of 13 residues. With 2 bases removed from V and 6 bases from J, the gap between germline ends came to 11 bases. The CDR3 DNA is TGTGCCAGCAGCTTACAGGGTGGGGATGGCTACACCTTC. Its translation: CASSLQGGDGYTF.

The chain uses TRBV9 and TRBJ1-1; 8 nucleotides match TRBD1. With V trimmed by 0 bases and J by 4 bases, 5 bases remained unmatched. The germline V gene encodes CDR1 SGDLS and CDR2 YYNGEE. The CDR3 has 15 residues. CDR3 in DNA: TGTGCCAGCAGCGTAGACAGGGGGGGCCTCACTGAAGCTTTCTTT. Protein: CASSVDRGGLTEAFF.

This chain links TRBV5-1 with TRBJ2-1; tentatively, D is TRBD2 (5 bases). With 0 bases removed from V and 9 bases from J, the gap between germline ends came to 13 bases. Germline V gene lookup returns CDR1 SGHRS and CDR2 YFSETQ. This CDR3 has 14 amino acids. The CDR3 is CASSLGLAYAEQFF. For the CDR3, the DNA is TGCGCCAGCAGCTTGGGCCTAGCCTACGCTGAGCAGTTCTTC.

The chain recombines TRBV11-3 with TRBJ2-3; 8 nucleotides line up with TRBD1. This CDR3 contains 14 residues. The V gene end was trimmed by 5 bases and the J gene end by 2 bases; junction bases not matched to a gene: 3. The germline V gene has CDR1 SGHNT and CDR2 YENEEA. In DNA form, the CDR3 reads TGTGCCAGCAGCGACAGGGGCTACACAGATACGCAGTATTTT. This sequence encodes CASSDRGYTDTQYF.

This sequence joins TRBV10-1 and TRBJ2-2; D gene ambiguous. The CDR3 is 13 amino acids. Germline V gene lookup returns CDR1 WNHNN and CDR2 SYGVQD (reference sequence). The V and J ends lost 0 bases and 6 bases respectively, with 5 bases between them. The chain's CDR3 is CASSESDAGELFF. DNA for the CDR3: TGCGCCAGCAGTGAGTCGGACGCCGGGGAGCTGTTTTTT.